Presented here are 8 T cell receptor beta chains from one specimen sequenced in a study of CD8 T cells in Susac syndrome. Random hexamers were used to reverse transcribe roughly 0.45 to 1 ug of RNA. TCRdb re-called the immunoSEQ multiplex PCR reads with MiXCR, one entry per CDR3 protein. The sample consists of around 150,000 distinct CDR3 sequences, more than 90% of them appearing once. Sequencing used CD4+ T cells from PBMCs. Receptors were obtained from a human donor in good health.

The rearrangement joins TRBV9 to TRBJ1-2; no clear D. Trimming left V 0 bases short and J 8 bases short, with 14 bases between. Germline V lookup: CDR1 SGDLS, CDR2 YYNGEE. The CDR3 is 14 residues long. The chain's CDR3 is CASSVVSGTKGYTF. As DNA, the CDR3 is TGTGCCAGCAGCGTAGTTTCGGGTACTAAAGGCTACACCTTC.

This clonotype was seen only once. The chain is built from TRBV5-1 and TRBJ2-7, with TRBD2 matching over 11 bases. Germline CDR1 is SGHRS and CDR2 is YFSETQ. The V and J ends lost 6 bases and 6 bases, in that order; junction bases with no gene match: 8. The CDR3 totals 14 residues. The CDR3 DNA reads as TGCGCCAGCACTCCGACTAGCGGGGCCGCCGAGCAGTACTTC. Its protein product is CASTPTSGAAEQYF.

The gene calls are TRBV11-2 and TRBJ2-1; D possibly matches TRBD1 or TRBD2 (5 bases each). V lost 1 base and J 5 bases, leaving 12 bases between the germline ends. The CDR3 loop spans 15 amino acids. Germline CDR1 SGHAT, CDR2 FQNNGV. The CDR3 is CASSLGTLGDNEQFF. CDR3 DNA sequence: TGTGCCAGCAGCTTAGGGACACTAGGGGACAATGAGCAGTTCTTC.

V gene TRBV18 combines with J gene TRBJ1-5; no firm D call. Looked up from germline, CDR1 is KGHSH and CDR2 is LQKENI. There are 14 residues in the CDR3. V gave up 3 bases and J gave up 3 bases, with 9 bases separating them. CDR3: CASSPSVNNQPQHF. The CDR3 DNA reads TGTGCCAGCTCACCTTCAGTAAACAATCAGCCCCAGCATTTT.

This chain joins TRBV12-3 or TRBV12-4 and TRBJ1-1; 7 bases map to TRBD1. V trimming: 5 bases; J trimming: 11 bases; junction bases outside the gene matches: 8. The CDR3 sequence is 12 residues long. CDR3 DNA: TGTGCCAGCAGTGATGGGACAGTCGGGGCTTTCTTT. This encodes CASSDGTVGAFF.

V usage is TRBV27 and J usage is TRBJ2-5; TRBD1 might be the D (6 bases). The V gene's germline CDR1 is MNHEY and CDR2 SMNVEV (reference sequence). This CDR3 is built from 15 residues. The V and J ends lost 5 bases and 5 bases respectively, with 18 bases between them. CDR3 residues: CASSPTKTGLETQYF. CDR3 nucleotides: TGTGCCAGCAGTCCAACTAAAACAGGGCTTGAGACCCAGTACTTC.

The V call is TRBV9, the J call TRBJ1-2; D remains unclear. Trimming pared 0 bases from V and 3 bases from J, leaving 12 bases between. In germline, CDR1 is SGDLS, CDR2 YYNGEE. This CDR3 has 15 amino acids. CDR3 nucleotides: TGTGCCAGCAGCGTAGTCGTCAGTCCCTACTATGGCTACACCTTC. Translating it yields CASSVVVSPYYGYTF.

The chain links TRBV6-2 or TRBV6-3 to TRBJ2-3, with D possibly matching TRBD1 (6 bases). Trimming pared 2 bases from V and 6 bases from J, leaving 9 bases between. This CDR3 contains 13 residues. CDR1 MNHEY and CDR2 SVGEGT come from the germline V gene. The CDR3, as DNA: TGTGCCAGCAGTTACACGCAGGGGGATACGCAGTATTTT. This sequence encodes CASSYTQGDTQYF.